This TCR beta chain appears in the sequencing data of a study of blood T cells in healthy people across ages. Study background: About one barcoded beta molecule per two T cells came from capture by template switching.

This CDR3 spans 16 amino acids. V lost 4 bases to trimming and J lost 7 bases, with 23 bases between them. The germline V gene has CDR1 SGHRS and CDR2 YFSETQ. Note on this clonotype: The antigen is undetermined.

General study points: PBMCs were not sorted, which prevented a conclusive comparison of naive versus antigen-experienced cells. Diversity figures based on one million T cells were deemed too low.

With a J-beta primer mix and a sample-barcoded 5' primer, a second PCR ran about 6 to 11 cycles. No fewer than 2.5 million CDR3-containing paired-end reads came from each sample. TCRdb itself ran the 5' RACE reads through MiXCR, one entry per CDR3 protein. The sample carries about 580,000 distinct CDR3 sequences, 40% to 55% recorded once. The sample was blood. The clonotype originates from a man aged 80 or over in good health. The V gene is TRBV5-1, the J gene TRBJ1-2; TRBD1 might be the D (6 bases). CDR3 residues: CASSPGAGVVSGGYTF. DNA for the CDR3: TGCGCCAGCAGCCCCGGGGCAGGGGTGGTTTCGGGTGGCTACACCTTC.